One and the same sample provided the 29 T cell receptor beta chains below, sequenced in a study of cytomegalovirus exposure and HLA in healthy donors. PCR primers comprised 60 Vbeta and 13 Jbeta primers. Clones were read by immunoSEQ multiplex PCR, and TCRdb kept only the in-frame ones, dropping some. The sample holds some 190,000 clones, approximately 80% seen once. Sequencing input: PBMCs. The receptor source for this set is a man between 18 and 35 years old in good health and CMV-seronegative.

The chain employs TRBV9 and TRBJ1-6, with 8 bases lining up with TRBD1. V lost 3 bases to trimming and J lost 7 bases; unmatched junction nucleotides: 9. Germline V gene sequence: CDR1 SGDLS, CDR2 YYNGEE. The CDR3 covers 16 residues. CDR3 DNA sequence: TGTGCCAGCAGCGCTGGAAGGGACAGGAAGAATTCACCCCTCCACTTT. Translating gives CASSAGRDRKNSPLHF. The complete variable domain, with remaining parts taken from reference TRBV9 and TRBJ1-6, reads DSGVTQTPKHLITATGQRVTLRCSPRSGDLSVYWYQQSLDQGLQFLIQYYNGEERAKGNILERFSAQQFPDLHSELNLSSLELGDSALYFCASSAGRDRKNSPLHFGNGTRLTVT.

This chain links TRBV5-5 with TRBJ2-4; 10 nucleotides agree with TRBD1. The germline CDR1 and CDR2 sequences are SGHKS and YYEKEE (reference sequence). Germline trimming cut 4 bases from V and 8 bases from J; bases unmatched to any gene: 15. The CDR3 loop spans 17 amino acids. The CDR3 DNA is TGTGCCAGCAGCCTACAACTTAGGGGGACAGGGGATCACATTCAGTACTTC. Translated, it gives CASSLQLRGTGDHIQYF.

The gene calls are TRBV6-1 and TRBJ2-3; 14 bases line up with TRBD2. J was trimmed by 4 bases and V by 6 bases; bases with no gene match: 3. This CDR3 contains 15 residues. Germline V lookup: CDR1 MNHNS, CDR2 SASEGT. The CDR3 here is CASSGTSGSPDTQYF. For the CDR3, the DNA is TGTGCCAGCAGCGGGACTAGCGGGAGCCCAGATACGCAGTATTTT.

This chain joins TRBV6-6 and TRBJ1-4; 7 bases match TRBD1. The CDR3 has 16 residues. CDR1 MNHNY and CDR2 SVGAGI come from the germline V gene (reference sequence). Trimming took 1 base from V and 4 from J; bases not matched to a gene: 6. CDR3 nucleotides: TGTGCCAGCAGTTACTATGGCCAGGGGGTTAATGAAAAACTGTTTTTT. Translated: CASSYYGQGVNEKLFF.

This CDR3 reads CAWRGGWQETQYF. The CDR3 bases are TGTGCCTGGAGGGGAGGGTGGCAAGAGACCCAGTACTTC. This chain connects TRBV30 to TRBJ2-5, with TRBD2 matching over 7 bases. The V segment lost 3 bases and the J segment 2 bases; nucleotides outside the gene matches: 3. CDR1 is GTSNPN, CDR2 SVGIG, per germline (reference sequence). The CDR3 is made up of 13 amino acids.

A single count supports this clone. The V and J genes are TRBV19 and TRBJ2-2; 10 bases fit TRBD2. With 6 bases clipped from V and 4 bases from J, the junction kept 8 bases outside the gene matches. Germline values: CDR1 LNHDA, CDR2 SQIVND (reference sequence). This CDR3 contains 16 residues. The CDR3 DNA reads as TGTGCCAGTAGGGCAGCGGGGGGGCCTATCACCGGGGAGCTGTTTTTT. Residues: CASRAAGGPITGELFF.

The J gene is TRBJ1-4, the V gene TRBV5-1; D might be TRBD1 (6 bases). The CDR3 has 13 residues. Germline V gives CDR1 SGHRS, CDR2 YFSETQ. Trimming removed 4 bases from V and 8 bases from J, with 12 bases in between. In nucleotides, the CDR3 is TGCGCCAGCAGCCCGGACAGTGGGGAAAAACTGTTTTTT. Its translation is CASSPDSGEKLFF.

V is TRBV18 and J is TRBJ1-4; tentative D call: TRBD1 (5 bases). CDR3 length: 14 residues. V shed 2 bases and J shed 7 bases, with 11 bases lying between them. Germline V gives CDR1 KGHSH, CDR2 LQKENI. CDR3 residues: CASSPGARGEKLFF. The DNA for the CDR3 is TGTGCCAGCTCACCAGGGGCTAGGGGTGAAAAACTGTTTTTT.

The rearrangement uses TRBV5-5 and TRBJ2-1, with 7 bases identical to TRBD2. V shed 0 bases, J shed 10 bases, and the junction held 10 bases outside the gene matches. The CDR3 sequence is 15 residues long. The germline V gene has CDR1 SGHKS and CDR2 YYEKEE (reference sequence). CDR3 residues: CASSLGLASLYEQFF. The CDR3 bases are TGTGCCAGCAGCTTGGGACTAGCTAGTTTATACGAGCAGTTCTTC.

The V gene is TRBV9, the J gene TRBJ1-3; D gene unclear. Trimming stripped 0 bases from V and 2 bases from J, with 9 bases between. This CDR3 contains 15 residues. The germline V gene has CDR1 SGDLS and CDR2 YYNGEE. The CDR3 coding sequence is TGTGCCAGCAGCGTAGGCGCGGGGACTGGAAACACCATATATTTT. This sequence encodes CASSVGAGTGNTIYF.

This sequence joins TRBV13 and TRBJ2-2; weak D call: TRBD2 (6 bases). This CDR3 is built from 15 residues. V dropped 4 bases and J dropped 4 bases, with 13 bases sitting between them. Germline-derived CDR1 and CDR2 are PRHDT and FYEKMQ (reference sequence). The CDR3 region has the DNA TGTGCCAGCAGCTCCACAGCGGGTAGCACCGGGGAGCTGTTTTTT. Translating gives CASSSTAGSTGELFF.

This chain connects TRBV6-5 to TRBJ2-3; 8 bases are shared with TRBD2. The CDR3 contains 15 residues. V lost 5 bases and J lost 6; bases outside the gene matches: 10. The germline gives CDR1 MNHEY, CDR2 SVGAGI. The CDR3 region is CASSPGGGKLDTQYF. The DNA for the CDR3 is TGTGCCAGCAGTCCCGGGGGGGGGAAGTTGGATACGCAGTATTTT.

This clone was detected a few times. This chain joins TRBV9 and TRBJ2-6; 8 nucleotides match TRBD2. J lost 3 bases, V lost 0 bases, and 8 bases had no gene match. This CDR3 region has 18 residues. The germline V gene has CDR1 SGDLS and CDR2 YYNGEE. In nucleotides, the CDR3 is TGTGCCAGCAGCGTAGCGGCGGGAGGAAGGCTTGGGGCCAACGTCCTGACTTTC. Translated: CASSVAAGGRLGANVLTF.

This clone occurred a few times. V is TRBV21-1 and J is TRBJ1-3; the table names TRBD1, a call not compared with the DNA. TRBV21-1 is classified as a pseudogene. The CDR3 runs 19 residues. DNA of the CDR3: TGTGCCAGCAGCAATATGGAGAGCAAGGGGGCAAAAGGGGGGAACACCATATATTTT. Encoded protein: CASSNMESKGAKGGNTIYF.

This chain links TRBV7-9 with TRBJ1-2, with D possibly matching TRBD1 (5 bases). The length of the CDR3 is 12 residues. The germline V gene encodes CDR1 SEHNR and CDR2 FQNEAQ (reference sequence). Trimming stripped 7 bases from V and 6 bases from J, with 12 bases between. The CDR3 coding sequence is TGTGCCAGCACCATGACAGAAGATGGCTACACCTTC. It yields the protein CASTMTEDGYTF.

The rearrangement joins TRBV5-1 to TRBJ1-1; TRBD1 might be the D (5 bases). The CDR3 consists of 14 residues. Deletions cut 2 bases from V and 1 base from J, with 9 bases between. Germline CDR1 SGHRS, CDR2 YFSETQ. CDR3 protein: CASSFGQGNTEAFF. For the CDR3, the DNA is TGCGCCAGCAGCTTCGGCCAGGGGAACACTGAAGCTTTCTTT. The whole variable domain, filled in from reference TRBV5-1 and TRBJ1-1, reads KAGVTQTPRYLIKTRGQQVTLSCSPISGHRSVSWYQQTPGQGLQFLFEYFSETQRNKGNFPGRFSGRQFSNSRSEMNVSTLELGDSALYLCASSFGQGNTEAFFGQGTRLTVV.

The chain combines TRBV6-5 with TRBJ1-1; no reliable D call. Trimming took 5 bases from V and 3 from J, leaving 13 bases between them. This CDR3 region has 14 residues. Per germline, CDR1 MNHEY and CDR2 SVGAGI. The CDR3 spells CASSEGGPDTEAFF. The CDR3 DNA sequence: TGTGCCAGCAGTGAAGGCGGGCCAGACACTGAAGCTTTCTTT.

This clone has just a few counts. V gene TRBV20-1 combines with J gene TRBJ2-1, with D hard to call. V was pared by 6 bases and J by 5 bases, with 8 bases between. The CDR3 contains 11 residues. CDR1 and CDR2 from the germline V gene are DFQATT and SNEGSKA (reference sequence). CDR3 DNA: TGCAGTGCCAGACTCGACAATGAGCAGTTCTTC. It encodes CSARLDNEQFF.

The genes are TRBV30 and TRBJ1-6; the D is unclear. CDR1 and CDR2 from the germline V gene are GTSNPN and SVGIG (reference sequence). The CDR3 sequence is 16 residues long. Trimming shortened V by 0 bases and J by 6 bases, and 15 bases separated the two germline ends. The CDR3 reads CAWSVYLGQTNSPLHF. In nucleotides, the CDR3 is TGTGCCTGGAGTGTATATCTTGGGCAGACTAATTCACCCCTCCACTTT.

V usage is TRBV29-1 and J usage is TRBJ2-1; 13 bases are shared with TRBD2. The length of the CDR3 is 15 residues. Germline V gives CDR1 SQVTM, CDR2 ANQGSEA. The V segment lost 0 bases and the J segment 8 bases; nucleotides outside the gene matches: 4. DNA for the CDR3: TGCAGCGTTGAAGAGACTAGCGGGGGGAGAGATGAGCAGTTCTTC. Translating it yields CSVEETSGGRDEQFF.

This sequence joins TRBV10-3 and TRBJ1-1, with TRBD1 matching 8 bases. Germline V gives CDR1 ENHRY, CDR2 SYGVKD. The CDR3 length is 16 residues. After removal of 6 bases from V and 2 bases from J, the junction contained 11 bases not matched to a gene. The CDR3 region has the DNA TGTGCCATCAGAGGGTACTCGGGACAGGAAAACACTGAAGCTTTCTTT. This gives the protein CAIRGYSGQENTEAFF.

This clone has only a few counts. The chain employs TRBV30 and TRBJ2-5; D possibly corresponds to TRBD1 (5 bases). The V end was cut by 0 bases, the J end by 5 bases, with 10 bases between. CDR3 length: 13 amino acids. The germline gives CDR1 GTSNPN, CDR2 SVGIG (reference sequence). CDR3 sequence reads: CAWSVRQSETQYF. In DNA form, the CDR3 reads TGTGCCTGGAGTGTCCGACAGTCGGAGACCCAGTACTTC.

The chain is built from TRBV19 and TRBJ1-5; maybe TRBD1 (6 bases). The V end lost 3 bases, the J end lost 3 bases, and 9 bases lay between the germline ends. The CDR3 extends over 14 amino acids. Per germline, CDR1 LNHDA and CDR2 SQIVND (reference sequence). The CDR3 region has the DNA TGTGCCAGTAGTATTGGGGGCTCCAATCAGCCCCAGCATTTT. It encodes CASSIGGSNQPQHF.

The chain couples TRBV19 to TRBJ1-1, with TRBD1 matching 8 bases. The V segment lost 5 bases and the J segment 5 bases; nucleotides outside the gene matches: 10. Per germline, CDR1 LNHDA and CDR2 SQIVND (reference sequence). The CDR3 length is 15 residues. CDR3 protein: CASSQQGARETEAFF. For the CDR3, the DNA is TGTGCCAGTAGTCAGCAGGGGGCGCGGGAAACTGAAGCTTTCTTT.

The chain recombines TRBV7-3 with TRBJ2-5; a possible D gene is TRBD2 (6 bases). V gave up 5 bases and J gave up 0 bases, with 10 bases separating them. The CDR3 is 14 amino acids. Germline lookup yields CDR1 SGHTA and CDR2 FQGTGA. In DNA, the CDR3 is TGTGCCAGCAGCCGAGGGACTTACCAAGAGACCCAGTACTTC. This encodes CASSRGTYQETQYF.

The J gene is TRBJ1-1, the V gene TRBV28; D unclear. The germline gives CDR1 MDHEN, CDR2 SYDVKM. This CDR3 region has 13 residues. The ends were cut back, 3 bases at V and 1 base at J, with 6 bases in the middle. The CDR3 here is CASSFFGNTEAFF. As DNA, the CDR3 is TGTGCCAGCAGTTTCTTCGGGAACACTGAAGCTTTCTTT.

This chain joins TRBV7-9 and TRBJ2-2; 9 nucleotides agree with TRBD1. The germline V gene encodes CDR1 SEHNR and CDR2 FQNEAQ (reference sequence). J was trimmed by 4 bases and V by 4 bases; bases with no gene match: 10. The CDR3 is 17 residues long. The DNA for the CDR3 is TGTGCCAGCAGCTCCCCCGGGACAGGGTCGGGCACCGGGGAGCTGTTTTTT. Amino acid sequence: CASSSPGTGSGTGELFF.

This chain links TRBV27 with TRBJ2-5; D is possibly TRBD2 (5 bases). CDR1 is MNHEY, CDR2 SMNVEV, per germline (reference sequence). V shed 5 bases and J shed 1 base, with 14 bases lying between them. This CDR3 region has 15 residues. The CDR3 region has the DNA TGTGCCAGCAGTAGCCACGCGGGTCCCCAAGAGACCCAGTACTTC. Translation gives CASSSHAGPQETQYF.

The CDR3 DNA is TGTGCCAGCAGTTACTCGAGGGGAGGGGGCTATGGCTACACCTTC. Its translation: CASSYSRGGGYGYTF. The rearrangement joins TRBV6-5 to TRBJ1-2, with D possibly TRBD1 on 6 matching bases. V was clipped by 0 bases and J by 4 bases, with 12 bases between them. Germline CDR1 reads MNHEY; CDR2 reads SVGAGI. The CDR3 covers 15 residues.